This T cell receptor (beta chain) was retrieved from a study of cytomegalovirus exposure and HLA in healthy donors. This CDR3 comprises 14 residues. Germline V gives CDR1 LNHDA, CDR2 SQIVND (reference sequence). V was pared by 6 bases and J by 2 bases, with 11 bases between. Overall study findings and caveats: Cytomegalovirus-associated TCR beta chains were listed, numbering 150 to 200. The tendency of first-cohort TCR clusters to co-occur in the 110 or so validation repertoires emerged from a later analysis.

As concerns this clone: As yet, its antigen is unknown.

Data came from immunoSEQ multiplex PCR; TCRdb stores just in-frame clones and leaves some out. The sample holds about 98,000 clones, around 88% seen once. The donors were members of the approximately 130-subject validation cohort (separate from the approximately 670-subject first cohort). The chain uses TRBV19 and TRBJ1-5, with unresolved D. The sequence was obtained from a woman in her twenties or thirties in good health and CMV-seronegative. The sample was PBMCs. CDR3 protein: CASSHQGGNQPQHF. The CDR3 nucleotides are TGTGCCAGTAGCCACCAAGGAGGCAATCAGCCCCAGCATTTT.